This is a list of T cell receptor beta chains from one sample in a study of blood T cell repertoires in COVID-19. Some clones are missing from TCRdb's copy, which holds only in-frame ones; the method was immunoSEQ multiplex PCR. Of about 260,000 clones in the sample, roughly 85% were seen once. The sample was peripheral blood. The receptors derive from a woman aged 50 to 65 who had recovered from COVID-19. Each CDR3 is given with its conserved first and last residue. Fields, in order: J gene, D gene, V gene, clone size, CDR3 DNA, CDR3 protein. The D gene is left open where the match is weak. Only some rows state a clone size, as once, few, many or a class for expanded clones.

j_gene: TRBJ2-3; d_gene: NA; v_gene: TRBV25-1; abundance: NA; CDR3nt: TGTGCCAGCAGTGATGACGGGGGCACAGATACGCAGTATTTT; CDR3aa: CASSDDGGTDTQYF
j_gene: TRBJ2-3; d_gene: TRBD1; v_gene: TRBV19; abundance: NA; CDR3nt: TGTGCCAGTACCCCGCGCAGGGGGTCAGCAGATACGCAGTATTTT; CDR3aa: CASTPRRGSADTQYF
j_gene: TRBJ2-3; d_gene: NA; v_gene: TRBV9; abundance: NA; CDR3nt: TGTGCCAGCAGCGCTAGCTCAGATACGCAGTATTTT; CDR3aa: CASSASSDTQYF
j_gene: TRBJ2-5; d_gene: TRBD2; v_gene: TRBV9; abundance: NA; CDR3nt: TGTGCCAGCAGCGTAGAGCCGGGAAACCGACGGCTAGCGGGATGGCAAGAGACCCAGTACTTC; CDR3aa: CASSVEPGNRRLAGWQETQYF
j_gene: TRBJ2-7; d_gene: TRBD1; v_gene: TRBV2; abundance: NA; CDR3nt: TGTGCCGGAGGACAGGGCTCCTACGAGCAGTACTTC; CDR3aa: CAGGQGSYEQYF
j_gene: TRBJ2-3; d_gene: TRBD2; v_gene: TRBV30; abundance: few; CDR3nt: TGTGCCTGGAGTGTAGGGTCAGCGGGGGGGCGAGATACGCAGTATTTT; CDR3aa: CAWSVGSAGGRDTQYF
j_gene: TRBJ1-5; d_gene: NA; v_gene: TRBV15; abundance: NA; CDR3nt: TGTGCCACCAGCAGCAATAGCAATCAGCCCCAGCATTTT; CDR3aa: CATSSNSNQPQHF
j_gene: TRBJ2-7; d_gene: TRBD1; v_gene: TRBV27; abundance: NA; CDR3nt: TGTGCCAGCAGTTTATTGGGGACAGGGGTCCACGAGCAGTACTTC; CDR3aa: CASSLLGTGVHEQYF
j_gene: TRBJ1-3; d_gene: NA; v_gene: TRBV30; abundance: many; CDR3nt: TGTGCCTGGACTGACGGGAGCTCTGGAAACACCATATATTTT; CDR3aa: CAWTDGSSGNTIYF
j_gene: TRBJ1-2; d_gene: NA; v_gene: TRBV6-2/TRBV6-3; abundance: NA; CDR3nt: TGTGCCAGCAGCTCCGGACAGCTCTATGGCTACACCTTC; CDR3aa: CASSSGQLYGYTF
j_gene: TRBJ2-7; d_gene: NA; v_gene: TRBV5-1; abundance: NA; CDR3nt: TGCGCCAGCAGCCCCCAGGCGGGTCCCAACTCCTACGAGCAGTACTTC; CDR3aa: CASSPQAGPNSYEQYF
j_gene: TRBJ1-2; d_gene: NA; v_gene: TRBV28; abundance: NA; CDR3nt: TGTGCCAGCAGTTTAGGGGCAGGGTCCTATGGCTACACCTTC; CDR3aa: CASSLGAGSYGYTF
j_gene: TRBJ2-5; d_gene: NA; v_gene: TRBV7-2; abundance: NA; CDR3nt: TGTGCCAGCAGCTTAGCTAGAGCGAAAGAGACCCAGTACTTC; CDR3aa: CASSLARAKETQYF
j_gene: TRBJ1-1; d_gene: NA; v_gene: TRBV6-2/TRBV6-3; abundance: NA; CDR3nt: TGTGCCAGCAGTCCGGTTACCACTGAAGCTTTCTTT; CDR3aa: CASSPVTTEAFF
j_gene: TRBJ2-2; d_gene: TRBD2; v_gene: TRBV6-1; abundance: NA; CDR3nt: TGTGCCAGCCTTGAAGGGACTAGTACCCGATCCGGGGAGCTGTTTTTT; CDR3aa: CASLEGTSTRSGELFF
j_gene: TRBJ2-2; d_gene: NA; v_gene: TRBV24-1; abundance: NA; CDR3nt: TGTGCCACCAGTGACCGGACAGTCGGGGAGCTGTTTTTT; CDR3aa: CATSDRTVGELFF
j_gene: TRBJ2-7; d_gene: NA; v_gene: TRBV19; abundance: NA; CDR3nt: TGTGCCAGTACCTCGGAGGGTCCTGGCTACGAGCAGTACTTC; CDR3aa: CASTSEGPGYEQYF
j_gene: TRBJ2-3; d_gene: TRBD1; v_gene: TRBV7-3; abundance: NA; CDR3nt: TGTGCCAGCAGCTTGGGACAGAGCACAGATACGCAGTATTTT; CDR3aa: CASSLGQSTDTQYF
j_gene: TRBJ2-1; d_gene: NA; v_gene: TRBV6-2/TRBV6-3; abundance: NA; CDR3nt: TGTGCCAGCAGCCGCATAGCCCTAGTCTCCTACAATGAGCAGTTCTTC; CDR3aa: CASSRIALVSYNEQFF
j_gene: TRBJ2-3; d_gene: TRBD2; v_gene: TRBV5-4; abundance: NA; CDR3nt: TGTGCCAGCAGCTTGGCCTTAGCGGGGGGGCAAGATACGCAGTATTTT; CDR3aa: CASSLALAGGQDTQYF